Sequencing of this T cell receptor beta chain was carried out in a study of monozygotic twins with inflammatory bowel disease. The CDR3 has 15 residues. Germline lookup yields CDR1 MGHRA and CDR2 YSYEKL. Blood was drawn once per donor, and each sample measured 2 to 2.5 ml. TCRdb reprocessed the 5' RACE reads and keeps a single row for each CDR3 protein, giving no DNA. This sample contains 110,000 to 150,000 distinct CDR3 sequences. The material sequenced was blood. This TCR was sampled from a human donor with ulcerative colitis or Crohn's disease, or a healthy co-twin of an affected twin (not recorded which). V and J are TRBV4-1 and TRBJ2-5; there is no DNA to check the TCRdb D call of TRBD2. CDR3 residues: CASSQETSRRETQYF.